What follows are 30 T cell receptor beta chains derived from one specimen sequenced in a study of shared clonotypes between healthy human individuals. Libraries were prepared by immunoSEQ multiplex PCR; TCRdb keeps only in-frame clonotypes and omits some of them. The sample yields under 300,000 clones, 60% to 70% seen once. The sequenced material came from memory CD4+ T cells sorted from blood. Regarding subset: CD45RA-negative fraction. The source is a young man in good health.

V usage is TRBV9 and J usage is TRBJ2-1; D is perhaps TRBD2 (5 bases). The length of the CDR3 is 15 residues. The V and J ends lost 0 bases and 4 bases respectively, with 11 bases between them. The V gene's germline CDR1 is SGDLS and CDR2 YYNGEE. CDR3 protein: CASSVATRPYNEQFF. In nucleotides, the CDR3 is TGTGCCAGCAGCGTAGCTACTAGACCATACAATGAGCAGTTCTTC. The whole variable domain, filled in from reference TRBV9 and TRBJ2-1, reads DSGVTQTPKHLITATGQRVTLRCSPRSGDLSVYWYQQSLDQGLQFLIQYYNGEERAKGNILERFSAQQFPDLHSELNLSSLELGDSALYFCASSVATRPYNEQFFGPGTRLTVL.

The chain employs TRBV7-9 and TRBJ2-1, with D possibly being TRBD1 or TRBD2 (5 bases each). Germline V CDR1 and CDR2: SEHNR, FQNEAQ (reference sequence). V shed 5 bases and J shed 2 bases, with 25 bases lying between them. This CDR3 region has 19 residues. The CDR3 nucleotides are TGTGCCAGCAGCCCAATGACCGGACTGGAAGGACAACCCTACAATGAGCAGTTCTTC. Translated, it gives CASSPMTGLEGQPYNEQFF.

In DNA, the CDR3 is TGTGCCAGCAGTTTATCGTCCGTGCAGCCCCAGCATTTT. It translates to CASSLSSVQPQHF. This chain connects TRBV28 to TRBJ1-5; D is unresolved. This CDR3 has 13 amino acids. V dropped 1 base and J dropped 7 bases, with 8 bases sitting between them. CDR1 and CDR2 from the germline V gene are MDHEN and SYDVKM.

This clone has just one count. The DNA for the CDR3 is TGTGCCAGCAGCACTGACAGGAGGTGGGGCGGCGGGGAGCTGTTTTTT. Its protein is CASSTDRRWGGGELFF. The chain uses TRBV5-6 and TRBJ2-2, with D possibly matching TRBD1 (6 bases). With 4 bases removed from V and 7 bases from J, the gap between germline ends came to 20 bases. From germline, CDR1 is SGHDT and CDR2 YYEEEE. This CDR3 is built from 16 residues. The full variable domain, completed using reference TRBV5-6 and TRBJ2-2, is DAGVTQSPTHLIKTRGQQVTLRCSPKSGHDTVSWYQQALGQGPQFIFQYYEEEERQRGNFPDRFSGHQFPNYSSELNVNALLLGDSALYLCASSTDRRWGGGELFFGEGSRLTVL.

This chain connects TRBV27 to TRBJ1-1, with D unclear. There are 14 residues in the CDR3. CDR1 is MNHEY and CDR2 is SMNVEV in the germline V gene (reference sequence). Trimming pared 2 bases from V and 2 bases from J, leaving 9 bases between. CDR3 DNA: TGTGCCAGCAGTTTAAACAGATATAACACTGAAGCTTTCTTT. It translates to CASSLNRYNTEAFF.

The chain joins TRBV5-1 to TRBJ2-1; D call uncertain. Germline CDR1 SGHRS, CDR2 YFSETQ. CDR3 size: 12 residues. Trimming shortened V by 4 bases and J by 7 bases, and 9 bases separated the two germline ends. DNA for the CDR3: TGCGCCAGCAGCCCCGAAGGGAATGAGCAGTTCTTC. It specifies CASSPEGNEQFF.

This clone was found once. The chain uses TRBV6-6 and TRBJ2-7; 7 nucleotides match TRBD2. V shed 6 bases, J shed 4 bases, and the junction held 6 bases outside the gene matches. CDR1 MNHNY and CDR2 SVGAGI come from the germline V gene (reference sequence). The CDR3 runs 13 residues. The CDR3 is CASRLGLGYEQYF. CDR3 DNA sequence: TGTGCCAGCAGATTAGGACTAGGGTACGAGCAGTACTTC.

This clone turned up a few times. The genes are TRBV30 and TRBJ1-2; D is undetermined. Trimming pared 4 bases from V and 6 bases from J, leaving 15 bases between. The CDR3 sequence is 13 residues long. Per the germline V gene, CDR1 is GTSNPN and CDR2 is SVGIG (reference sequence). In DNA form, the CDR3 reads TGTGCCTGGAAAAAGATGCTCAACCATGGCTACACCTTC. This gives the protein CAWKKMLNHGYTF.

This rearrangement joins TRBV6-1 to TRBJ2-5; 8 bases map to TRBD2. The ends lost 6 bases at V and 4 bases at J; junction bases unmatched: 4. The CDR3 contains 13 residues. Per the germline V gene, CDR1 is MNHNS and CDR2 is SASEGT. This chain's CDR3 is CASRESGRETQYF. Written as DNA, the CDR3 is TGTGCCAGCAGAGAAAGCGGGAGAGAGACCCAGTACTTC.

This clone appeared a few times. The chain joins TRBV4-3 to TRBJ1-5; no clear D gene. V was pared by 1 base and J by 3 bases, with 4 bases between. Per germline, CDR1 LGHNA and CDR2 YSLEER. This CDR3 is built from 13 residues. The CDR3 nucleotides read TGCGCCAGCAGCCAAGGGTTCAATCAGCCCCAGCATTTT. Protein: CASSQGFNQPQHF.

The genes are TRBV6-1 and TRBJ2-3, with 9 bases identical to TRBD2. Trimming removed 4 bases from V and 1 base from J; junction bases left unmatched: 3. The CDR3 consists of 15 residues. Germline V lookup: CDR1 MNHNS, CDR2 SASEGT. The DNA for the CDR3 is TGTGCCAGCAGTGGGGGACTAGCCCGCACAGATACGCAGTATTTT. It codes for CASSGGLARTDTQYF.

This chain's CDR3 is CASSTGFYEQYF. In DNA, the CDR3 is TGTGCCAGCAGCACAGGGTTTTACGAGCAGTACTTC. The chain joins TRBV6-1 to TRBJ2-7; maybe TRBD1 (6 bases). This CDR3 comprises 12 residues. The V and J ends lost 6 bases and 4 bases respectively, with 10 bases between them. CDR1 is MNHNS, CDR2 SASEGT, per germline.

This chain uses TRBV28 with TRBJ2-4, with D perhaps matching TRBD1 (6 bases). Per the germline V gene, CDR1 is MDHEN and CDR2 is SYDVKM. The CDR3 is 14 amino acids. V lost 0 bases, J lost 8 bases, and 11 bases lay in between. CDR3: CASSLWGASYIQYF. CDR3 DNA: TGTGCCAGCAGTTTATGGGGGGCGAGCTACATTCAGTACTTC.

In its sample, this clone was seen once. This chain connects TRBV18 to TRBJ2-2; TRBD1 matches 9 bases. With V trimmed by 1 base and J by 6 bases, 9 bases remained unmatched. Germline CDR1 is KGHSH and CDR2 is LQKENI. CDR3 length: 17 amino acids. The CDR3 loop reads CASSPHPPGQGSGELFF. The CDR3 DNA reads TGTGCCAGCTCACCACACCCACCGGGACAGGGTTCCGGGGAGCTGTTTTTT.

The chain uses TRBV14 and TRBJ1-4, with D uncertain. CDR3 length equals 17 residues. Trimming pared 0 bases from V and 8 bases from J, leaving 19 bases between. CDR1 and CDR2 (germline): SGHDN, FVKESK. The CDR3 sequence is CASSQELMGNIAEKLFF. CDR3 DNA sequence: TGTGCCAGCAGCCAAGAGTTAATGGGGAACATCGCCGAAAAACTGTTTTTT.

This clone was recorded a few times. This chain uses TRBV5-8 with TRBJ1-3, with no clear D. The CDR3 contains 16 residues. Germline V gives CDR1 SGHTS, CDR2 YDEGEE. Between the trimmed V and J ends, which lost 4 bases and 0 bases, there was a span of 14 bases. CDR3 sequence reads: CASSTKGRDSGNTIYF. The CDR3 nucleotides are TGTGCCAGCAGCACGAAAGGACGGGACTCTGGAAACACCATATATTTT.

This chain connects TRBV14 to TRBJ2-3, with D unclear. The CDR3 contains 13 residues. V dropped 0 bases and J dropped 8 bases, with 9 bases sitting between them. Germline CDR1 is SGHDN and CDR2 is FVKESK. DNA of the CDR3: TGTGCCAGCAGCCAAGATGACCTCCTTACGCAGTATTTT. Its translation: CASSQDDLLTQYF. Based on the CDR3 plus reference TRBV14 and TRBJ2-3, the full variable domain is EAGVTQFPSHSVIEKGQTVTLRCDPISGHDNLYWYRRVMGKEIKFLLHFVKESKQDESGMPNNRFLAERTGGTYSTLKVQPAELEDSGVYFCASSQDDLLTQYFGPGTRLTVL.

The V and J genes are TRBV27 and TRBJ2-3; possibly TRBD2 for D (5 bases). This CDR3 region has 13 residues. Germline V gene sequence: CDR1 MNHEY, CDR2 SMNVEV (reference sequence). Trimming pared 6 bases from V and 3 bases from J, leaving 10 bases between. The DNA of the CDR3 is TGTGCCAGCAGCCCGCGGGTGACAGATACGCAGTATTTT. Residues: CASSPRVTDTQYF.

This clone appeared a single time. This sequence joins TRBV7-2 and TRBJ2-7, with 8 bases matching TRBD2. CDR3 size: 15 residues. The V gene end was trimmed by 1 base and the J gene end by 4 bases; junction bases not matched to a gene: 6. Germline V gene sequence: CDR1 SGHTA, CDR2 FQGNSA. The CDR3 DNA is TGTGCCAGCAGCTTAGTCGCGGGAGGAGTATACGAGCAGTACTTC. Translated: CASSLVAGGVYEQYF.

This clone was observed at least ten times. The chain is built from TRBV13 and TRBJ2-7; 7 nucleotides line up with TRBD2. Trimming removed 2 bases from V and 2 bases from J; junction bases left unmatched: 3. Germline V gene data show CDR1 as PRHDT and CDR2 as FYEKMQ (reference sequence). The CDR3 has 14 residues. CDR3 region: CASSLPGGAYEQYF. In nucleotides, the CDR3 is TGTGCCAGCAGCTTACCGGGAGGTGCCTACGAGCAGTACTTC.

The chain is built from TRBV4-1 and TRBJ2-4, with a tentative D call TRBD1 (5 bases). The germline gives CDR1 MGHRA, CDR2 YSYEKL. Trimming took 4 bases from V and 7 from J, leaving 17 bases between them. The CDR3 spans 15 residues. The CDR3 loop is CASSRLSTAENIQYF. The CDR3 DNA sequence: TGCGCCAGCAGCCGACTCTCGACAGCAGAGAACATTCAGTACTTC.

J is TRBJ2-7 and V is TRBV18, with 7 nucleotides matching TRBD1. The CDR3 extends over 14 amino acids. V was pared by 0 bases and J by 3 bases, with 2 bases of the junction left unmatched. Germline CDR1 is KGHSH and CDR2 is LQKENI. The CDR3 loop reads CASSPPPGGYEQYF. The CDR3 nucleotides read TGTGCCAGCTCACCACCGCCAGGGGGCTACGAGCAGTACTTC.

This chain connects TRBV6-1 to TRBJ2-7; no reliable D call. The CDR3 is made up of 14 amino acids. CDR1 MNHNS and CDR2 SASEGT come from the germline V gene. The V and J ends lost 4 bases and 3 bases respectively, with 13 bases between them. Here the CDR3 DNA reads TGTGCCAGCAGTGTCCCGCCCCGTCTCTACGAGCAGTACTTC. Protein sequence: CASSVPPRLYEQYF.

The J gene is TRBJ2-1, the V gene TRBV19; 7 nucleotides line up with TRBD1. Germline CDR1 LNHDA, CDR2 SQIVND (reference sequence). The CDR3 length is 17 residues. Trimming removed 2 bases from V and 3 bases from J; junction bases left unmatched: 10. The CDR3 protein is CASSIRGQSMDYNEQFF. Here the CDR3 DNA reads TGTGCCAGTAGTATACGGGGACAGTCCATGGACTACAATGAGCAGTTCTTC.

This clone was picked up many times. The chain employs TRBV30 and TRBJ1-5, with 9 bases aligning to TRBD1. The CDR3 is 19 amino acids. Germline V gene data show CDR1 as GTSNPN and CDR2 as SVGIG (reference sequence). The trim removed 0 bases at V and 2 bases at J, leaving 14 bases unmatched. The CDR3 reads CAWSVGGDRDPVGNQPQHF. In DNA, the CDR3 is TGTGCCTGGAGTGTAGGGGGGGACAGGGATCCTGTGGGCAATCAGCCCCAGCATTTT. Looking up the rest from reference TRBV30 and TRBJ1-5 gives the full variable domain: SQTIHQWPATLVQPVGSPLSLECTVEGTSNPNLYWYRQAAGRGLQLLFYSVGIGQISSEVPQNLSASRPQDRQFILSSKKLLLSDSGFYLCAWSVGGDRDPVGNQPQHFGDGTRLSIL.

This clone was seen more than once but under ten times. CDR3 protein: CASSALDRGSYEQYF. The CDR3, as DNA: TGTGCCAGCAGCGCACTGGACAGGGGTTCCTACGAGCAGTACTTC. The chain links TRBV7-9 to TRBJ2-7, with TRBD1 matching over 9 bases. The CDR3 runs 15 residues. Germline V gene sequence: CDR1 SEHNR, CDR2 FQNEAQ (reference sequence). V lost 5 bases to trimming and J lost 1 base; unmatched junction nucleotides: 6.

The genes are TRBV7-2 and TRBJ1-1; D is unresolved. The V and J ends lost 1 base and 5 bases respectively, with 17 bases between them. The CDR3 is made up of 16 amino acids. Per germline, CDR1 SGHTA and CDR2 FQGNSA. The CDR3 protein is CASSLVFSSRVTEAFF. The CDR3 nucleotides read TGTGCCAGCAGCTTAGTGTTTTCATCCCGGGTGACTGAAGCTTTCTTT.

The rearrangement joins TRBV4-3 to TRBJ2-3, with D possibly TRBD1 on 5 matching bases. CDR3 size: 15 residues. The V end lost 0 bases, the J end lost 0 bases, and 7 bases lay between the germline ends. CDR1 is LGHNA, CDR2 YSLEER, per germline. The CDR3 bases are TGCGCCAGCAGCCAAGACCAGGGCAGCACAGATACGCAGTATTTT. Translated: CASSQDQGSTDTQYF.

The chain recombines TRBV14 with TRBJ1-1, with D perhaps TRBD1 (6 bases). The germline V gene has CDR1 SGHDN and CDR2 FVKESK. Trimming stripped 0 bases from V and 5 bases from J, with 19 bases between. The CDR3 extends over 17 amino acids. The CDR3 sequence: CASSQDRLRGAGTEAFF. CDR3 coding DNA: TGTGCCAGCAGCCAAGATAGGCTCAGGGGCGCGGGGACTGAAGCTTTCTTT.

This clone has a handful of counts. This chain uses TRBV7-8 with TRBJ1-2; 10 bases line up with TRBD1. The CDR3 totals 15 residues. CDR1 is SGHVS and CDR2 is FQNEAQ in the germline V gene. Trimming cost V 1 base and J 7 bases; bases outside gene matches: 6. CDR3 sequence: CASSLGGTGASGYTF. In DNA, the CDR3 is TGTGCCAGCAGCTTAGGGGGGACAGGGGCAAGTGGCTACACCTTC. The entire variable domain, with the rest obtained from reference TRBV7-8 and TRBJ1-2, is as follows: GAGVSQSPRYKVAKRGQDVALRCDPISGHVSLFWYQQALGQGPEFLTYFQNEAQLDKSGLPSDRFFAERPEGSVSTLKIQRTQQEDSAVYLCASSLGGTGASGYTFGSGTRLTVV.